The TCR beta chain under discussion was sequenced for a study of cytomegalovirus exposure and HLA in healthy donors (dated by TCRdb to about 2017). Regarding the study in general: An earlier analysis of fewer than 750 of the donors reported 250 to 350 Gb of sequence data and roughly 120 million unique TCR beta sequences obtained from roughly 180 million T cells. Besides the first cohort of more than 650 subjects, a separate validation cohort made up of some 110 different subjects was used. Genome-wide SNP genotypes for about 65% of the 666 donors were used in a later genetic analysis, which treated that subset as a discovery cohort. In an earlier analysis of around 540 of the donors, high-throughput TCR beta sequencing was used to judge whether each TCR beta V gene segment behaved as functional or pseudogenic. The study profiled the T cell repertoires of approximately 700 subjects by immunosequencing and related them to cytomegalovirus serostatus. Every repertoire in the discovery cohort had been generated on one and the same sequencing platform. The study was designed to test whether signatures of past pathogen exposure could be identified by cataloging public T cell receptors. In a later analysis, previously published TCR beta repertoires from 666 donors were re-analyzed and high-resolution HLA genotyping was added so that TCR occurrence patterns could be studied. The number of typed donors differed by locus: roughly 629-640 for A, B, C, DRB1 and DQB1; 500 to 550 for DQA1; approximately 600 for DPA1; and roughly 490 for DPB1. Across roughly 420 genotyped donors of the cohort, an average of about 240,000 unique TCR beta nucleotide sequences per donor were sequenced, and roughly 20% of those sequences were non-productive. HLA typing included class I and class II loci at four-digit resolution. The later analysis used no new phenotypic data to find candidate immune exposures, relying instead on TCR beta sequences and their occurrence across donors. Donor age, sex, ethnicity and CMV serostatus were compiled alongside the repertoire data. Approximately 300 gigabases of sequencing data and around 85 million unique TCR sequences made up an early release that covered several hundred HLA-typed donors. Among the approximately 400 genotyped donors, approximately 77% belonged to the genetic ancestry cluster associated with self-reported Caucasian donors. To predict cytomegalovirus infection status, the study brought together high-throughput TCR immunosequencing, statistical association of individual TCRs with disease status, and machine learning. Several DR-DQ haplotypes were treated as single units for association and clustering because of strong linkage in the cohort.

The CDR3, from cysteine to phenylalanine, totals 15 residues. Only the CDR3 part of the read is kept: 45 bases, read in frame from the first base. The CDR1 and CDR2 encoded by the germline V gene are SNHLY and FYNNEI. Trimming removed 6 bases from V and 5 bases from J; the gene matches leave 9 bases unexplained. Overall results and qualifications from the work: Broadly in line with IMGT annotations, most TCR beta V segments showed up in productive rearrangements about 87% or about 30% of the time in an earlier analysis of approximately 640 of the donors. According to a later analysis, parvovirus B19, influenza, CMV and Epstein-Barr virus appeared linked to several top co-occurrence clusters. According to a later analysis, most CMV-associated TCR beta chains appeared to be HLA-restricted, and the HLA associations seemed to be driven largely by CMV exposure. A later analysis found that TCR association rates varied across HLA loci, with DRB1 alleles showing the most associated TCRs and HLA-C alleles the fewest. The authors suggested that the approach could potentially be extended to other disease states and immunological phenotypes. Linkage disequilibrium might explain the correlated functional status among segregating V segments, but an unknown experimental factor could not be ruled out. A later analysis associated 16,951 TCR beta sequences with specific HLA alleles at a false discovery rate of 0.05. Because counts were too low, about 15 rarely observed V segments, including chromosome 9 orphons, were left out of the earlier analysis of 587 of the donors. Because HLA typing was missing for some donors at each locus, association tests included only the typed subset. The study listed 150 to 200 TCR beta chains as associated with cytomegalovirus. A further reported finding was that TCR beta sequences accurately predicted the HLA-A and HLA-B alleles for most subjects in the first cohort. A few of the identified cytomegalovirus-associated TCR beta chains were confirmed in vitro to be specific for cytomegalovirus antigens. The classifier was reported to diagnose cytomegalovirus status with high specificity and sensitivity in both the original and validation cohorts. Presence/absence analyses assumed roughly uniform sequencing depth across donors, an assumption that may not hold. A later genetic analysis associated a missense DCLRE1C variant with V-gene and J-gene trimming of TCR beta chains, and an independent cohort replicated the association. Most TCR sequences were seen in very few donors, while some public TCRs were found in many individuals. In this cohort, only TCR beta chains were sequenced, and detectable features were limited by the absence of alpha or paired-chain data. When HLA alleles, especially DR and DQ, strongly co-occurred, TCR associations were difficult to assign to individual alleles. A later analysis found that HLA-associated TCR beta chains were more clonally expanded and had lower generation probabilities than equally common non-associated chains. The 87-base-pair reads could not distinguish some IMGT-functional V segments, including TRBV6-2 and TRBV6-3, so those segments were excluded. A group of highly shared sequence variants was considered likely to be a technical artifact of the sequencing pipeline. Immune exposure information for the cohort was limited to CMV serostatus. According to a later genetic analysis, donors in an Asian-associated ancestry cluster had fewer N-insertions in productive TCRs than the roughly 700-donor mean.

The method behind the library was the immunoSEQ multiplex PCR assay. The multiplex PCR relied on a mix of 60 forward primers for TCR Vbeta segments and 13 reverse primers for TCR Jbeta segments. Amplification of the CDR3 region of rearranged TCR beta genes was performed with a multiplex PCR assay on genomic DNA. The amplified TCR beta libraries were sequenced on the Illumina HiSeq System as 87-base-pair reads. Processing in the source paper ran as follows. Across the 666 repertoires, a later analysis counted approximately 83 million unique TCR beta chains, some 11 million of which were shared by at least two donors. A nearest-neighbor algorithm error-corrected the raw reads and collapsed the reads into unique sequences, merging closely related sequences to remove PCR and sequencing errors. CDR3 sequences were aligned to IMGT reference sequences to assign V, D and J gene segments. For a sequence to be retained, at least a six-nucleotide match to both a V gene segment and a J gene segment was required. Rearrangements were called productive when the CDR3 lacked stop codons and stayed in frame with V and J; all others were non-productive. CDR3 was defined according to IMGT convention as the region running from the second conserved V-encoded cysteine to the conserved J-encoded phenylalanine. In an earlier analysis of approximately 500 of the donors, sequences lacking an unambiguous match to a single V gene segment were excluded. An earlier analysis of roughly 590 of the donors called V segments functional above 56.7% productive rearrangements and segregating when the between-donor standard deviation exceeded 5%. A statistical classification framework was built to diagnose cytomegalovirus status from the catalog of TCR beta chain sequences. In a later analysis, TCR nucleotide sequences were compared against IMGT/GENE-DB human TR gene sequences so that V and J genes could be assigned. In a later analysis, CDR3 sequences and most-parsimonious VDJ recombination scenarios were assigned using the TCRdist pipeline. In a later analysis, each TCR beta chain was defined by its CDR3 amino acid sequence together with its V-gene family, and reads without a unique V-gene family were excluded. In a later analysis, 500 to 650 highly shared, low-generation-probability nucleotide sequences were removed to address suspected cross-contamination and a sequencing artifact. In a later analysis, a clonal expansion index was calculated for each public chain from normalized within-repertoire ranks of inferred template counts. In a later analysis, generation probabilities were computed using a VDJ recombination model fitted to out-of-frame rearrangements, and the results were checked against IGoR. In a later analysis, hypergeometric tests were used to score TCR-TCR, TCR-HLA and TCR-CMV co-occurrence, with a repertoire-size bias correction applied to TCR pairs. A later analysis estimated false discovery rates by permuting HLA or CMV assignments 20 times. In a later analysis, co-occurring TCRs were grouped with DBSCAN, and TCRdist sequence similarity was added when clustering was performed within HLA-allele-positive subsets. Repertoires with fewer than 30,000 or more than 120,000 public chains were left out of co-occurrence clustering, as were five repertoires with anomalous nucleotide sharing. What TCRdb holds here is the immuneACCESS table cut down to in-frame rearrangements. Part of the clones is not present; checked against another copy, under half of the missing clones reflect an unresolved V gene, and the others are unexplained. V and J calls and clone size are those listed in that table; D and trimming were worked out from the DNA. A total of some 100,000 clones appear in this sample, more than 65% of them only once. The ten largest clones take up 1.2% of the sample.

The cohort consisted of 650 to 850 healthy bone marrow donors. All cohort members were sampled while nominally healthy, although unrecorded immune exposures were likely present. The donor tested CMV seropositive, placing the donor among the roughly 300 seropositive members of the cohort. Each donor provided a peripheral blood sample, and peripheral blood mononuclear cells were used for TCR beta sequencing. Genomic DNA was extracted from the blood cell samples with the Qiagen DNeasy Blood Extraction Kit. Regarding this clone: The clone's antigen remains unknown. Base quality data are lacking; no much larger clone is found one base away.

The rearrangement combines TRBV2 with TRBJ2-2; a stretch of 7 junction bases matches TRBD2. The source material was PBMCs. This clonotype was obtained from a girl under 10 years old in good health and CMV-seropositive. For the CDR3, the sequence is CASSRAGVGTGELFF. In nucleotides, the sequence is TGTGCCAGCAGCAGGGCGGGAGTGGGTACCGGGGAGCTGTTTTTT. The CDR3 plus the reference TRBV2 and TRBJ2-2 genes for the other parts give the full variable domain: EPEVTQTPSHQVTQMGQEVILRCVPISNHLYFYWYRQILGQKVEFLVSFYNNEISEKSEIFDDQFSVERPDGSNFTLKIRSTKLEDSAMYFCASSRAGVGTGELFFGEGSRLTVL.